The clone carrying this TCR beta chain was found once. The sample originates from a study of CD8 T cells in Susac syndrome. About the research overall: Sequenced Susac syndrome patients included about six with clinically active disease and fewer than 10 in remission. At the time their blood was drawn, patients with Susac syndrome were either therapy-naive, on corticosteroids (with some of them also receiving intravenous immunoglobulin), or on intravenous immunoglobulin alone.

RNA was extracted with the RNeasy kit, and a quantity of roughly 0.45 to 1 ug was reverse transcribed using random hexamers. Amplification of TCR beta CDR3 spanned 54 Vbeta and 13 Jbeta via immunoSEQ multiplex PCR. TCRdb ran MiXCR on the immunoSEQ multiplex PCR reads and lists one entry per CDR3 protein. The repertoire consists of about 100,000 distinct CDR3 sequences, with roughly 96% occurring once and the leading ten covering 0.3%. Germline loops: CDR1 SQVTM, CDR2 ANQGSEA. V was clipped by 7 bases and J by 8 bases, with 9 bases between them. The CDR3 has 10 residues. TEMRA cells were enriched by FACS, and CD4+ and CD8+ T cells were negatively isolated.

This receptor was obtained from a human donor with Susac syndrome. Sequences were obtained from CD8+ T cells from PBMCs. V usage is TRBV29-1 and J usage is TRBJ2-1, with a weak D call TRBD2 (5 bases). CDR3 amino acids: CSAGWDEQFF. In DNA form, the CDR3 reads TGCAGCGCGGGGTGGGATGAGCAGTTCTTC.